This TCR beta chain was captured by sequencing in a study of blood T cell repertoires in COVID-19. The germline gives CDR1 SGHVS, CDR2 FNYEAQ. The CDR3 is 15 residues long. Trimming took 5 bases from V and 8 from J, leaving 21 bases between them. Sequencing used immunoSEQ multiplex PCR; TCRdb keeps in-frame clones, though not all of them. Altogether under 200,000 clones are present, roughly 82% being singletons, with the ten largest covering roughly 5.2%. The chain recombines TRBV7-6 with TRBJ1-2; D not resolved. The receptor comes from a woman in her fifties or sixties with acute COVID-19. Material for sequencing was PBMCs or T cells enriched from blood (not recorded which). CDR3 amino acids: CASSPSLGREHGYTF. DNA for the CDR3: TGTGCCAGCAGCCCCTCACTCGGGAGGGAGCACGGCTACACCTTC. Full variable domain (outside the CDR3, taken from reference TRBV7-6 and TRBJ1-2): GAGVSQSPRYKVTKRGQDVALRCDPISGHVSLYWYRQALGQGPEFLTYFNYEAQQDKSGLPNDRFSAERPEGSISTLTIQRTEQRDSAMYRCASSPSLGREHGYTFGSGTRLTVV.